This T cell receptor (beta chain) was observed in a study of memory CD8 T cells in hepatitis C reinfection (dated by TCRdb to the late 2010s). A note on the overall study: Among the donors, a few cleared two back-to-back HCV infections on their own, whereas two got rid of a primary infection but ended up chronically infected after reinfection. Samples from before reinfection were taken anywhere from 55 to 20 weeks prior to reinfection being detected. The study tracked the TCR beta repertoire of virus-specific CD8 T cells longitudinally across an HCV reinfection episode in a few donors. In the reinfection study, participants with a resolved prior HCV infection were followed up every 3 months. Between about 2008 and 2012, about 5 reinfection cases that had stored pre-reinfection samples were identified. HCV reinfection was defined by a positive HCV RNA test following two negative tests taken at least 60 days apart.

Clipping removes 1 base from V and 4 bases from J, with 5 as the unmatched junction base count. The CDR3 starts with the cysteine, ends with the phenylalanine, and has 16 residues. The DNA shown is the 48-base CDR3, in frame from base 1. As encoded in the germline V gene, CDR1 is SGHAT while CDR2 is FQNNGV. Here is what the overall study found, with its caveats: With only 5 or 6 donors, the study could not reach definitive conclusions about public clonotypes linked to secondary clearance.

This specimen's time point label, per the study, means: pre-reinfection, 55 to 20 weeks before reinfection detection. Sorted cells were sequenced directly ex vivo, without in vitro expansion prior to TCR sequencing. The donors were people who inject drugs and were enrolled in the Montreal Acute Hepatitis C Cohort Study (HEPCO) in Canada. As controls, total naive CD8 T cells, sorted as viable CD3+ CD8+ CD45RO-, were obtained from a couple of donors at each of the three reinfection time points. Before sorting, cryopreserved peripheral blood mononuclear cells were thawed and used as the source for purifying CD8 T cells. The MACS CD8+ T cell Isolation Kit was used to enrich CD8 T cells through negative selection. Cells were sorted on a BD FACSAria II sorter using FACSDiva software, and FlowJo was used for data analysis. Details on this clone: There is no known antigen for this receptor. Base qualities are missing; no much larger clone stands one base away.

The method behind the library was the immunoSEQ multiplex PCR assay. Genomic DNA was pulled from the sorted cells, and the automated high-throughput method of Adaptive Biotechnologies was used to sequence the TCR beta V, D and J regions. CDR3 regions were amplified with a two-step, bias-controlled multiplex PCR. An Illumina instrument was used to sequence the amplified TCR beta libraries. The original methods were these. Demultiplexed reads were processed to reduce amplification and sequencing bias, and the IMGT database was used to assign CDR3 sequences to gene families. ImmunoSEQ software version 2.0 was used to analyze repertoire data. Clonotype lists were filtered to remove out-of-frame sequences and sequences containing stop codons in the CDR3. Clonotypes below 0.01% frequency were excluded because they corresponded to less than one cell. Richness was calculated by dividing observed richness by input cell number, and evenness was calculated by dividing Shannon entropy by log observed richness. Simpson diversity and Morisita-Horn overlap indices were used to quantify repertoire diversity and similarity between time points. Clonotypes were categorized as dominant (>1%), sub-dominant (0.5-0.99%), low abundance (0.1-0.49%) or lowest abundance (<0.1%). The germline index was obtained by subtracting total nucleotide additions from total CDR3 length and then dividing the result by total CDR3 length. TCRdb holds this immuneACCESS table with in-frame rearrangements only. Some clones are missing; in checked studies, unresolved V genes explain under half, and the rest has no known cause. V and J calls and clone size follow that table, whereas D and trimming were derived from the DNA. The sample includes around 6,000 clones, with 80% to 90% observed a single time. Of the sample, roughly 22% is held by the ten largest clones.

Sequenced input: naive CD8+ T cells sorted from blood. The cell subset or site label corresponds to: total naive CD8+CD45RO- T cells. The V and J segments used are TRBV11-2 and TRBJ2-1; 9 central bases correspond to TRBD1. The sequence derives from a man over 45 with hepatitis C virus infection. The bases read TGTGCCAGCAGCTTAGTAGGGACAGGGACATACAATGAGCAGTTCTTC. This is translated as CASSLVGTGTYNEQFF.